The present entry profiles one T cell receptor beta chain with its context. The antigen is undetermined. This specimen belongs to a study of CD4+ T cells in melanoma. TCRdb's copy holds only in-frame clones and misses some; the assay was immunoSEQ multiplex PCR. The data show more than 12,000 clones, with approximately 83% seen just once and roughly 6.6% held by the top ten. Germline CDR1 SNHLY, CDR2 FYNNEI. V dropped 8 bases and J dropped 9 bases, with 13 bases sitting between them. The CDR3 has 12 amino acids. Study-wide results and caveats: A reported correlation linked neoantigen-specific CD4+ T cells to CD8+, macrophage and B cell function. Neoantigen-specific CD4+ T cells in melanoma reportedly had diverse differentiation states.

The V call is TRBV2, the J call TRBJ2-2, with D perhaps matching TRBD1 (6 bases). The sample consisted of cells from a culture (not recorded whether cultured in vitro). The receptor's source is a human donor with melanoma. CDR3 in amino acids: CASQGQNRELFF. The CDR3 bases are TGTGCCAGCCAGGGGCAAAACCGGGAGCTGTTTTTT. The whole variable domain, remainder taken from reference TRBV2 and TRBJ2-2, is EPEVTQTPSHQVTQMGQEVILRCVPISNHLYFYWYRQILGQKVEFLVSFYNNEISEKSEIFDDQFSVERPDGSNFTLKIRSTKLEDSAMYFCASQGQNRELFFGEGSRLTVL.